Sequencing of this T cell receptor beta chain was carried out in a study of blood T cell repertoires in COVID-19. The wider study: In each case, the material was cDNA or gDNA derived from T cells, B-cell-depleted T cells, or PBMCs.

This clone showed up many times. Trimming took off 11 bases at V and 3 bases at J, with 11 bases between the two ends. This CDR3 comprises 11 residues. Per the germline V gene, CDR1 is MNHEY and CDR2 is SMNVEV (reference sequence). Produced via immunoSEQ multiplex PCR; TCRdb's table is partial and in-frame only. The data contain about 180,000 clones, over 80% of them singletons. The V call is TRBV27, the J call TRBJ2-7, with a weak D call TRBD2 (6 bases). The sample was peripheral blood. This receptor was identified in a woman aged 70-85 years with acute or convalescent COVID-19. The DNA for the CDR3 is TGTGCCGCGGGGCAGCTCTACGAGCAGTACTTC. It specifies CAAGQLYEQYF.